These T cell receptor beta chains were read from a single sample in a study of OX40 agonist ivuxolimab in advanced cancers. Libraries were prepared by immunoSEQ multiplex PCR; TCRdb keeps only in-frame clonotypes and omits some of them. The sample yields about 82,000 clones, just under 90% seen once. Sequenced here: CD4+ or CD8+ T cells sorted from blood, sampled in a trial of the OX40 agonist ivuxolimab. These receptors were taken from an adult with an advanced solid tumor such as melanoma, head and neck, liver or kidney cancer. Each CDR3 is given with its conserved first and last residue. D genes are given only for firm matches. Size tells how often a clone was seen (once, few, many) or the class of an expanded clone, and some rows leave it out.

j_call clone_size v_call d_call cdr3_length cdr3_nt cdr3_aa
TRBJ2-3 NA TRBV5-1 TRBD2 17 TGCGCCAGCAGCTTCTTCAGACTAGCGGGAGCTCCAGATACGCAGTATTTT CASSFFRLAGAPDTQYF
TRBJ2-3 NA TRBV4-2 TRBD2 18 TGTGCCAGCAGCCAAGAGGTCCCTCTAGCGGGACTGACACATACGCAGTATTTT CASSQEVPLAGLTHTQYF
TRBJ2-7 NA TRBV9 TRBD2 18 TGTGCCAGCAGCCCGGGGACCTTGCGGCGGGAGGGCCCCTACGAGCAGTACTTC CASSPGTLRREGPYEQYF
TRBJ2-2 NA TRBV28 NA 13 TGTGCCAGCAATGTTGGGGGATCCGGGGAGCTGTTTTTT CASNVGGSGELFF
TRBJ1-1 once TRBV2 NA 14 TGTGCCAGCAGTGTCGACAGGTTCGTGCCTGAAGCTTTCTTT CASSVDRFVPEAFF
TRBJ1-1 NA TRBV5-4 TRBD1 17 TGTGCCAGCAGCCTGGGAGGACAGGGTCTCATGAACACTGAAGCTTTCTTT CASSLGGQGLMNTEAFF
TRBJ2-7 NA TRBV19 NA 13 TGTGCCAGTAGTATAGCCAAAAACTACGAGCAGTACTTC CASSIAKNYEQYF
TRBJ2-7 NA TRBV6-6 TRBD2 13 TGTGCCACCCTCGGGAGGGAGAGTTACGAGCAGTACTTC CATLGRESYEQYF
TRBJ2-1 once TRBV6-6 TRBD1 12 TGTGCCAGCAGGGGACAGTACAATGAGCAGTTCTTC CASRGQYNEQFF
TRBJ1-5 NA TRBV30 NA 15 TGTGCCTGGAGCTCTAGGACTTTGCGGAATCAGCCCCAGCATTTT CAWSSRTLRNQPQHF
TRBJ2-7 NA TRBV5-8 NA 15 TGTGCCAGCAGCCCTTCCTTGCTAGAGAAATCTGAGCAGTACTTC CASSPSLLEKSEQYF
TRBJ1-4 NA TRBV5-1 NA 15 TGCGCCAGCAGCTCTGGACCGGAAGCTAATGAAAAACTGTTTTTT CASSSGPEANEKLFF
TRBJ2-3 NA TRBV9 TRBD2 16 TGTGCCAGCAGCGTAGCCGGGCTAGCGGGCACAGATACGCAGTATTTT CASSVAGLAGTDTQYF
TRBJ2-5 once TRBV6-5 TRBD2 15 TGTGCCAGCAGTGGGGTAGCGGGAGGTTGGGAGACCCAGTACTTC CASSGVAGGWETQYF
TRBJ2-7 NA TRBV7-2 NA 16 TGTGCCAGCAGCTTATTCGGCTCAGTAGTTGGGGACGAGCAGTACTTC CASSLFGSVVGDEQYF
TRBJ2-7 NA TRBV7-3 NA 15 TGTGCCAGCAGCTTGGGGCCGTCGATCTTGGGAGAGCAGTACTTC CASSLGPSILGEQYF
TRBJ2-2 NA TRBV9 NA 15 TGTGCCAGCAGCGTAGATCGGGCGAACACCGGGGAGCTGTTTTTT CASSVDRANTGELFF
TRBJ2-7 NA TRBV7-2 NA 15 TGTGCCAGCAGCTTAGCACCGACAGGCTCCTACGAGCAGTACTTC CASSLAPTGSYEQYF
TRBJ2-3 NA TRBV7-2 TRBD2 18 TGTGCCAGCAGCTTAGGTAATAGCGGGAGGGCCGGCCCAGATACGCAGTATTTT CASSLGNSGRAGPDTQYF
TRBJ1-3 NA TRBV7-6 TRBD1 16 TGTGCCAGCAGCTTGGGACAGTCCTCCTCTGGAAACACCATATATTTT CASSLGQSSSGNTIYF
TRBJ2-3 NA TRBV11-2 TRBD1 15 TGTGCCAGCAGCCGCCGGGGACAGGCCACAGATACGCAGTATTTT CASSRRGQATDTQYF
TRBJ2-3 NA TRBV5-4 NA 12 TGTGCCAGCAGCCAATGGACCGAGGGGGAGTATTTT CASSQWTEGEYF
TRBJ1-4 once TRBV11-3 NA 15 TGTGCCAGCAGGGGTGGGGCGACAGACAATGAAAAACTGTTTTTT CASRGGATDNEKLFF
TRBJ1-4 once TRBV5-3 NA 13 TGTGCCAGAACCGACAGTACTAATGAAAAACTGTTTTTT CARTDSTNEKLFF
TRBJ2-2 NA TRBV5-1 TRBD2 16 TGCGCCAGCAGCTGGGTGACTAGCATGTCGGCCGGGGAGCTGTTTTTT CASSWVTSMSAGELFF
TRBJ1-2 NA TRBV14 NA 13 TGTGCCAGCAGCCAAGTTCCAGGGGCCGGCTACACCTTC CASSQVPGAGYTF
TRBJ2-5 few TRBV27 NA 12 TGTGCCAGCAGAGGGGCAGAAGAGACCCAGTACTTC CASRGAEETQYF
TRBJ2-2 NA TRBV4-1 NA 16 TGCGCCAGCAGCCTAACAGGAGACCCGAACACCGGGGAGCTGTTTTTT CASSLTGDPNTGELFF
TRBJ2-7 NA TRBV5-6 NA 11 TGTGCCAGCAGCTTGGGAAAACAGCAGTACTTC CASSLGKQQYF
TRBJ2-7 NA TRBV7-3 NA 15 TGTGCCAGCAGCTTAACTGGTCAGGGCGCCTACGAGCAGTACTTC CASSLTGQGAYEQYF
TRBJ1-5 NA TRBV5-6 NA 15 TGTGCCAGCAGCTTGGGAGGATATAGCAATCAGCCCCAGCATTTT CASSLGGYSNQPQHF
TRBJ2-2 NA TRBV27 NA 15 TGTGCCAGCAGTCCGAGTGAGGGGCATACCGGGGAGCTGTTTTTT CASSPSEGHTGELFF
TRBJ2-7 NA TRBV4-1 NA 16 TGCGCCAGCAGCCAAGCATGGCCGGGAGCGGGTTACGAGCAGTACTTC CASSQAWPGAGYEQYF
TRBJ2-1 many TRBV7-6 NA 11 TGTGCCAGCAGCGGGGGGAATGAGCAGTTCTTC CASSGGNEQFF
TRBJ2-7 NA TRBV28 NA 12 TGTGCCAGCAGTTTAATTAGGTGGGAGCAGTACTTC CASSLIRWEQYF
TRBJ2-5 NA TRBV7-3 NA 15 TGTGCCAGCAGCTTATACCCGACTAGTTCTGAGACCCAGTACTTC CASSLYPTSSETQYF
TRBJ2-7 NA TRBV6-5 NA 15 TGTGCCAGCAGTTACGCGGGACACACTGCCTACGAGCAGTACTTC CASSYAGHTAYEQYF
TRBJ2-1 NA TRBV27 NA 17 TGTGCCAGCAGTTTAGGCCCCGGGGCTAGTCGGGGCAATGAGCAGTTCTTC CASSLGPGASRGNEQFF
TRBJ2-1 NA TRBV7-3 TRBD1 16 TGTGCCAGCAGCGCATTGGGTGTGACAGGGGGCAATGAGCAGTTCTTC CASSALGVTGGNEQFF
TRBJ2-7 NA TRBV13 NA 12 TGTGCCAGCAGCTTAAAATCCTACGAGCAGTACTTC CASSLKSYEQYF
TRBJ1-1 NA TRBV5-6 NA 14 TGTGCCAGCAGCTTGTTCGAAGCGAACACTGAAGCTTTCTTT CASSLFEANTEAFF
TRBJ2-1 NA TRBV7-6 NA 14 TGTGCCAGCAGCTTAGCGAGTGAGCACAATGAGCAGTTCTTC CASSLASEHNEQFF
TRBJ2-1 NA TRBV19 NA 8 TGTGCCAGTAGTATGGCGTTCTTC CASSMAFF
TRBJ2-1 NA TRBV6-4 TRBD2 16 TGTGCCAGCAGTGCTCAGACTAGCGCCTCCTACAATGAGCAGTTCTTC CASSAQTSASYNEQFF
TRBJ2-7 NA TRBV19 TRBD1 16 TGTGCCAGTAGTACCGCCGGGACAGGACGCTCCTACGAGCAGTACTTC CASSTAGTGRSYEQYF
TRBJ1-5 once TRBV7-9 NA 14 TGTGCCAGCAGCTTAGACGCGGTACTACAGCCCCAGCATTTT CASSLDAVLQPQHF
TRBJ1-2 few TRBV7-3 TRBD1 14 TGTGCCAGCAGCTTAACCGGGACAGGGGCTGGCTACACCTTC CASSLTGTGAGYTF
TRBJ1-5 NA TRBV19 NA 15 TGTGCCAGTAGTATCGGGGGCTATAGCAATCAGCCCCAGCATTTT CASSIGGYSNQPQHF
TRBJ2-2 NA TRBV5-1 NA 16 TGCGCCAGCAGCTTGGTGGGCGGGACGAACACCGGGGAGCTGTTTTTT CASSLVGGTNTGELFF
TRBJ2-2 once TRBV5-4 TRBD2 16 TGTGCCAGCAGCATAGGACTAGCGGCGAACACCGGGGAGCTGTTTTTT CASSIGLAANTGELFF
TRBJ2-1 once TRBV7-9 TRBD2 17 TGTGCCAGCAGCCTCGGACTAGCGGGAGGGTTCTACAATGAGCAGTTCTTC CASSLGLAGGFYNEQFF
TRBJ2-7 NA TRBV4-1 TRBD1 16 TGCGCCAGCAGCCAAGAAGTAGGGACAGGGTTTTACGAGCAGTACTTC CASSQEVGTGFYEQYF
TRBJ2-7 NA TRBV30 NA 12 TGTGCCTGGAAAAAGGGGGCCTACGAGCAGTACTTC CAWKKGAYEQYF
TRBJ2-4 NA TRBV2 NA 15 TGTGCCAGCAGCCCTAATCAGGGACAACCAAACATTCAGTACTTC CASSPNQGQPNIQYF
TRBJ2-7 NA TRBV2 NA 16 TGTGCCAGCAGTACCTTGGACAGCCCGACCTCCTACGAGCAGTACTTC CASSTLDSPTSYEQYF
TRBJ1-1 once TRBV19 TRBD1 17 TGTGCCAGTAGTATAGGGGAGGGAGGGGGCCGCCCTTTAGAGGGTTTCTTT CASSIGEGGGRPLEGFF
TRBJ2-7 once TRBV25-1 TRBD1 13 TGTGCCAGCGGACAGGGGCTTACCTACGAGCAGTACTTC CASGQGLTYEQYF
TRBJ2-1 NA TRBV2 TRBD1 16 TGTGCCAGCAGTGAAACCCGGGACAGGGTTGTCAATGAGCAGTTCTTC CASSETRDRVVNEQFF
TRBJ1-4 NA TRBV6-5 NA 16 TGTGCCAGCAGTTACGCCCCGGGACACGAACCTGAAAAACTGTTTTTT CASSYAPGHEPEKLFF
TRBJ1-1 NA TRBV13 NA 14 TGTGCCAGCAGCTTAGGCCGCGGAAGGACACAAGCTTTCTTT CASSLGRGRTQAFF